This section outlines one TCR beta chain sequence together with its context. Antigen: not known. There are 15 residues in the CDR3. The data were obtained in a study of cytomegalovirus exposure and HLA in healthy donors. Regarding the study as a whole: The authors later found most CMV-associated TCR beta chains appeared HLA-restricted. Later analysis revealed greater clonal expansion in HLA-associated TCR beta chains than in equally common others.

Both 60 Vbeta primers and 13 Jbeta primers went into the PCR. Produced via immunoSEQ multiplex PCR; TCRdb's table is partial and in-frame only. Of about 90,000 clones listed, roughly 78% were seen once; the top ten hold roughly 4.5%. The donors (healthy individuals) were bone marrow donors. Sequences were obtained from PBMCs. The clonotype originates from a woman between 40 and 50 years old in good health and CMV-seropositive. The genes are TRBV21-1 and TRBJ1-1; the listed D gene, TRBD1, was not tested against the DNA. TRBV21-1 is an annotated pseudogene. Here the CDR3 reads CASSKGRTANTEAFF. DNA for the CDR3: TGTGCCAGCAGCAAAGGAAGGACAGCTAACACTGAAGCTTTCTTT.